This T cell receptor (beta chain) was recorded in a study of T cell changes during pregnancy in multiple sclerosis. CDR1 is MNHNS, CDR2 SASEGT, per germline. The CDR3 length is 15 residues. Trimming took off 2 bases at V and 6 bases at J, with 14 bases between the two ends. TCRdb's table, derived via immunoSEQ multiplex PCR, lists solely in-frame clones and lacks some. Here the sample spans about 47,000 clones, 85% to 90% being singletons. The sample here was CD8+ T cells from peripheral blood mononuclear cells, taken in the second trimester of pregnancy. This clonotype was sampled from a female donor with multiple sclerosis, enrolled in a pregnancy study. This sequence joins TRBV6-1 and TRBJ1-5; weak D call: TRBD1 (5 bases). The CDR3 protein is CASSEKGHWSQPQHF. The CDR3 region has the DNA TGTGCCAGCAGTGAAAAGGGGCATTGGAGTCAGCCCCAGCATTTT.